One and the same sample provided the 30 T cell receptor beta chains below, sequenced in a study of OX40 agonist ivuxolimab in advanced cancers. TCRdb's copy holds only in-frame clones and misses some; the assay was immunoSEQ multiplex PCR. The sample has 100,000 or so clones, roughly 90% seen once. This specimen consisted of CD4+ or CD8+ T cells sorted from blood, obtained in a trial of the OX40 agonist ivuxolimab. The receptors were gathered from an adult with an advanced solid tumor such as melanoma, head and neck, liver or kidney cancer.

The V and J genes are TRBV10-3 and TRBJ2-5; 7 nucleotides line up with TRBD1. The germline V gene encodes CDR1 ENHRY and CDR2 SYGVKD. This CDR3 region has 15 residues. V trimming: 1 base; J trimming: 5 bases; junction bases outside the gene matches: 7. The CDR3 nucleotides read TGTGCCATCAGTGAGTGGCAGGGGGAGAAGGAGACCCAGTACTTC. Its translation: CAISEWQGEKETQYF.

As DNA, the CDR3 is TGTGCCAGCAGCTTAGGGACAGGGGTCTCACCCCTCCACTTT. Protein sequence: CASSLGTGVSPLHF. V is TRBV7-9 and J is TRBJ1-6; 9 bases map to TRBD1. Per the germline V gene, CDR1 is SEHNR and CDR2 is FQNEAQ (reference sequence). The CDR3 has 14 amino acids. V lost 1 base, J lost 10 bases, and 2 bases stayed unmatched.

This chain joins TRBV14 and TRBJ1-2; no clear D. Trimming took 1 base from V and 4 from J, leaving 7 bases between them. This CDR3 spans 13 amino acids. Germline CDR1 and CDR2: SGHDN and FVKESK. The CDR3 coding sequence is TGTGCCAGCAGCCAAGTACGGCTCTATGGCTACACCTTC. It yields the protein CASSQVRLYGYTF.

The chain has TRBV13 and TRBJ2-5; TRBD1 might be the D (5 bases). Germline loops: CDR1 PRHDT, CDR2 FYEKMQ (reference sequence). The V gene lost 5 bases and the J gene lost 2 bases, with 12 bases spanning the gap. This CDR3 is 14 amino acids long. CDR3 amino acids: CASSSRTRQETQYF. Written as DNA, the CDR3 is TGTGCCAGCAGCAGCCGGACACGTCAAGAGACCCAGTACTTC.

The rearrangement links TRBV5-1 to TRBJ2-1, with TRBD2 matching over 8 bases. Looked up from germline, CDR1 is SGHRS and CDR2 is YFSETQ. J was trimmed by 3 bases and V by 2 bases; bases with no gene match: 4. The CDR3 is made up of 15 amino acids. The chain's CDR3 is CASSFLAGDYNEQFF. The CDR3 bases are TGCGCCAGCAGCTTCCTAGCGGGCGACTACAATGAGCAGTTCTTC.

This chain links TRBV4-1 with TRBJ2-3; the D gene is possibly TRBD2 (5 bases). Germline V gene data show CDR1 as MGHRA and CDR2 as YSYEKL. V was pared by 6 bases and J by 6 bases, with 10 bases between. The CDR3 is 12 amino acids. CDR3 bases: TGCGCCAGCAGAAACCGAGGGGATACGCAGTATTTT. As protein: CASRNRGDTQYF.

This clone has only one observation. J is TRBJ2-4 and V is TRBV27; TRBD2 is a possible D gene (5 bases). The germline V gene has CDR1 MNHEY and CDR2 SMNVEV (reference sequence). Trimming pared 5 bases from V and 3 bases from J, leaving 11 bases between. The CDR3 is 14 amino acids. The CDR3: CASSPRGVKNIQYF. Here the CDR3 DNA reads TGTGCCAGCAGTCCTCGGGGAGTCAAAAACATTCAGTACTTC.

J is TRBJ2-1 and V is TRBV9; TRBD1 matches at 7 bases. The trim removed 3 bases at V and 7 bases at J, leaving 7 bases unmatched. CDR1 SGDLS and CDR2 YYNGEE come from the germline V gene. The CDR3 covers 14 residues. The CDR3 protein is CASSAGGIGNEQFF. The CDR3 DNA sequence: TGTGCCAGCAGCGCAGGGGGTATCGGGAATGAGCAGTTCTTC.

This clone has only one observation. The chain uses TRBV7-1 and TRBJ1-2; TRBD1 matches at 7 bases. TRBV7-1 is reported as an ORF; its role is uncertain. V dropped 3 bases and J dropped 3; count of bases not matched to a gene: 4. The CDR3 has 14 residues. The CDR3 DNA is TGTGCCAGCAGCTCCCTTGGGACAGACTATGGCTACACCTTC. It codes for CASSSLGTDYGYTF.

The gene calls are TRBV19 and TRBJ1-5; D possibly corresponds to TRBD1 (5 bases). Trimming cost V 5 bases and J 6 bases, with 14 bases left between them. This CDR3 has 14 amino acids. The germline V gene encodes CDR1 LNHDA and CDR2 SQIVND (reference sequence). The CDR3 bases are TGTGCCAGTAGTTCGTACGACGGGGGTCAGCCCCAGCATTTT. As protein: CASSSYDGGQPQHF.

The CDR3 coding sequence is TGCGCCAGCAGCCAAGGAGACAGGGGGCGGGTGAACACTGAAGCTTTCTTT. Residues: CASSQGDRGRVNTEAFF. The chain uses TRBV4-1 and TRBJ1-1; 10 bases agree with TRBD1. The germline V gene encodes CDR1 MGHRA and CDR2 YSYEKL. The J segment lost 0 bases and the V segment lost 1 base, leaving 5 bases of the junction unmatched. The CDR3 spans 17 residues.

The chain couples TRBV7-2 to TRBJ2-3, with 10 bases identical to TRBD2. The CDR3 runs to 12 residues. The V segment lost 4 bases and the J segment 15 bases; nucleotides outside the gene matches: 7. Germline CDR1 reads SGHTA; CDR2 reads FQGNSA. As DNA, the CDR3 is TGTGCCAGCAGCTCAGAACTAGCGGGGCAATATTTT. Translation: CASSSELAGQYF.

This clone was found a few times. The rearrangement joins TRBV27 to TRBJ1-5; tentative D call: TRBD1 (6 bases). Germline V gene lookup returns CDR1 MNHEY and CDR2 SMNVEV (reference sequence). This CDR3 contains 14 residues. Trimming shortened V by 4 bases and J by 2 bases, and 9 bases separated the two germline ends. The CDR3 reads CASSSRGGNQPQHF. CDR3 nucleotide sequence: TGTGCCAGCAGTTCCAGGGGTGGCAATCAGCCCCAGCATTTT.

The chain combines TRBV2 with TRBJ2-7; TRBD1 matches 7 bases. The CDR3 runs 15 residues. CDR1 and CDR2 (germline): SNHLY, FYNNEI. With V trimmed by 3 bases and J by 8 bases, 13 bases remained unmatched. The CDR3, as DNA: TGTGCCAGCAGTGACGGGACAGCCCCTACGATGAAGCAGTACTTC. It is translated as CASSDGTAPTMKQYF. Full variable domain (missing parts from reference TRBV2 and TRBJ2-7): EPEVTQTPSHQVTQMGQEVILRCVPISNHLYFYWYRQILGQKVEFLVSFYNNEISEKSEIFDDQFSVERPDGSNFTLKIRSTKLEDSAMYFCASSDGTAPTMKQYFGPGTRLTVT.

This sequence joins TRBV9 and TRBJ1-5, with 7 bases lining up with TRBD1. Germline V CDR1 and CDR2: SGDLS, YYNGEE. J was trimmed by 7 bases and V by 3 bases; bases with no gene match: 13. The CDR3 covers 16 residues. The CDR3 coding sequence is TGTGCCAGCAGCGAGGGGTCGGAGGGGGCCGGGCAGCCCCAGCATTTT. It yields the protein CASSEGSEGAGQPQHF.

The V gene is TRBV29-1, the J gene TRBJ2-5; unclear D gene. V lost 6 bases and J 1 base, leaving 15 bases between the germline ends. Looked up from germline, CDR1 is SQVTM and CDR2 is ANQGSEA. This CDR3 comprises 14 residues. CDR3 coding DNA: TGCAGCGTCTGGCCCGTATCTAGCCAAGAGACCCAGTACTTC. Protein product: CSVWPVSSQETQYF.

The J gene is TRBJ2-1, the V gene TRBV27; the D call may be TRBD1 or TRBD2 (6 bases each). Germline-derived CDR1 and CDR2 are MNHEY and SMNVEV (reference sequence). CDR3 size: 13 residues. The V end lost 0 bases, the J end lost 15 bases, and 15 bases lay between the germline ends. CDR3 sequence: CASSLSHRAGPFF. The CDR3 bases are TGTGCCAGCAGTTTATCACACAGGGCGGGGCCGTTCTTC.

Only one count was recorded for this clone. The CDR3 protein is CAIYDSLAANTEAFF. The CDR3 coding sequence is TGCGCCATCTACGACAGTCTCGCGGCGAACACTGAAGCTTTCTTT. The J gene is TRBJ1-1, the V gene TRBV10-1, with D perhaps TRBD1 (5 bases). This CDR3 contains 15 residues. V lost 10 bases to trimming and J lost 1 base, with 19 bases between them. The germline gives CDR1 WNHNN, CDR2 SYGVQD (reference sequence).

The chain couples TRBV27 to TRBJ2-5; D possibly matches TRBD1 or TRBD2 (6 bases each). Germline V gives CDR1 MNHEY, CDR2 SMNVEV (reference sequence). The length of the CDR3 is 15 residues. Trimming left V 1 base short and J 3 bases short, with 12 bases between. For the CDR3, the DNA is TGTGCCAGCAGTTTATATCGGGGGCCGAAAGAGACCCAGTACTTC. This codes for CASSLYRGPKETQYF.

This chain joins TRBV7-2 and TRBJ2-1, with TRBD2 matching over 11 bases. The V gene end was trimmed by 3 bases and the J gene end by 5 bases; junction bases not matched to a gene: 6. This CDR3 region has 16 residues. CDR1 and CDR2 from the germline V gene are SGHTA and FQGNSA. CDR3 region: CASSFRLAGPNNEQFF. The CDR3 DNA reads as TGTGCCAGCAGCTTTCGACTAGCGGGACCTAACAATGAGCAGTTCTTC.

This clone is a singleton in its sample. Here the CDR3 DNA reads TGTGCCAGCAGCCTAGGGGATAACACTGAAGCTTTCTTT. Its translation is CASSLGDNTEAFF. The chain links TRBV27 to TRBJ1-1, with a possible D match to TRBD1 (5 bases). Germline CDR1 reads MNHEY; CDR2 reads SMNVEV (reference sequence). The CDR3 is made up of 13 amino acids. V gave up 6 bases and J gave up 2 bases, with 10 bases separating them.

This sequence joins TRBV10-1 and TRBJ2-1, with 8 bases that match TRBD1. J gave up 9 bases and V 3 bases, and 1 base lay outside the gene matches. Per the germline V gene, CDR1 is WNHNN and CDR2 is SYGVQD (reference sequence). The CDR3 consists of 12 residues. CDR3 in DNA: TGCGCCAGCAGTGACAGGGGGCGTGAGCAGTTCTTC. This codes for CASSDRGREQFF.

V gene TRBV20-1 combines with J gene TRBJ2-1; D gene unclear. The germline V gene encodes CDR1 DFQATT and CDR2 SNEGSKA (reference sequence). Trimming left V 5 bases short and J 4 bases short, with 6 bases between. The CDR3 extends over 11 amino acids. CDR3 amino acids: CSAPAYNEQFF. CDR3 nucleotides: TGCAGTGCTCCGGCGTACAATGAGCAGTTCTTC.

The gene calls are TRBV5-1 and TRBJ1-3; D remains ambiguous. The germline V and J ends were trimmed by 2 bases and 0 bases, with 6 bases remaining between them. CDR3 length: 14 amino acids. Germline CDR1 is SGHRS and CDR2 is YFSETQ. CDR3 region: CASSFDSSGNTIYF. In nucleotides, the CDR3 is TGCGCCAGCAGCTTCGATTCCTCTGGAAACACCATATATTTT.

The rearrangement links TRBV29-1 to TRBJ2-7; 9 bases line up with TRBD2. The length of the CDR3 is 16 residues. Per germline, CDR1 SQVTM and CDR2 ANQGSEA. The trim removed 2 bases at V and 2 bases at J, leaving 10 bases unmatched. The CDR3 DNA reads as TGCAGCGTTGAATGGGGGGTAGCGGGAGCTCCCTACGAGCAGTACTTC. Amino acid sequence: CSVEWGVAGAPYEQYF.

The V and J genes are TRBV27 and TRBJ2-2, with D possibly called TRBD1 or TRBD2 (7 bases each). The V gene lost 3 bases and the J gene lost 5 bases, with 13 bases spanning the gap. The CDR3 is made up of 15 amino acids. Germline V gene sequence: CDR1 MNHEY, CDR2 SMNVEV (reference sequence). CDR3 loop: CASSFRRGGTGELFF. CDR3 nucleotides: TGTGCCAGCAGTTTCCGCAGGGGGGGGACCGGGGAGCTGTTTTTT.

This chain joins TRBV12-5 and TRBJ1-1, with D possibly being TRBD1 (6 bases). Trimming stripped 6 bases from V and 1 base from J, with 15 bases between. The CDR3 consists of 15 residues. Germline V lookup: CDR1 LGHNT, CDR2 FRNRAP. The CDR3, as DNA: TGTGCTAGTGGATGGCAGGGGTCGACGAACACTGAAGCTTTCTTT. Protein product: CASGWQGSTNTEAFF. Supplemented by reference TRBV12-5 and TRBJ1-1, the full variable domain reads DARVTQTPRHKVTEMGQEVTMRCQPILGHNTVFWYRQTMMQGLELLAYFRNRAPLDDSGMPKDRFSAEMPDATLATLKIQPSEPRDSAVYFCASGWQGSTNTEAFFGQGTRLTVV.

V is TRBV10-1 and J is TRBJ2-3, with D maybe TRBD1 (5 bases). The V end was cut by 5 bases, the J end by 2 bases, with 14 bases between. The germline gives CDR1 WNHNN, CDR2 SYGVQD (reference sequence). The CDR3 is 15 amino acids. In DNA form, the CDR3 reads TGCGCCAGCAGTCGAAGGGGCCCGGACACAGATACGCAGTATTTT. It is translated as CASSRRGPDTDTQYF.

The chain combines TRBV4-1 with TRBJ2-7, with 9 nucleotides matching TRBD1. The CDR3 extends over 16 amino acids. Germline CDR1 reads MGHRA; CDR2 reads YSYEKL. The ends lost 1 base at V and 3 bases at J; junction bases unmatched: 7. The CDR3, as DNA: TGCGCCAGCAGCCAAGGCCTACAGGGGGCGCTCTACGAGCAGTACTTC. This translates into CASSQGLQGALYEQYF.

The rearrangement uses TRBV11-2 and TRBJ2-7; no definite D call. The CDR3 length is 10 residues. CDR1 and CDR2 (germline): SGHAT, FQNNGV. Trimming pared 4 bases from V and 6 bases from J, leaving 4 bases between. The CDR3 spells CASSSTEQYF. In DNA, the CDR3 is TGTGCCAGCAGCTCGACCGAGCAGTACTTC.